The next 30 T cell receptor beta chains were all read from a single sample in a study of OX40 agonist ivuxolimab in advanced cancers. Library method: the immunoSEQ multiplex PCR assay. The table was pulled from immuneACCESS by TCRdb, which kept in-frame rearrangements only. Such tables lose some clones; where checked, under half of the loss comes from unresolved V genes, and the rest has no known cause. Within this sample are some 90,000 clones, with 80% to 95% of them counted one time only. The ten top clones hold about 3.4% of the sample. This material consisted of CD4+ or CD8+ T cells sorted from blood, taken in a trial of the OX40 agonist ivuxolimab. Receptors originate from an adult with an advanced solid tumor such as melanoma, head and neck, liver or kidney cancer.

The gene calls are TRBV5-5 and TRBJ2-2, with a weak D call TRBD1 (5 bases). Trimming stripped 0 bases from V and 4 bases from J, with 7 bases between. The CDR3 runs to 14 residues. Germline V gene sequence: CDR1 SGHKS, CDR2 YYEKEE (reference sequence). The DNA for the CDR3 is TGTGCCAGCAGCTTGGAGGGGTTCACCGGGGAGCTGTTTTTT. It codes for CASSLEGFTGELFF.

This chain uses TRBV19 with TRBJ2-3, with 7 positions matching TRBD2. The V gene end was trimmed by 4 bases and the J gene end by 3 bases; junction bases not matched to a gene: 7. Germline V gene lookup returns CDR1 LNHDA and CDR2 SQIVND (reference sequence). The CDR3 is made up of 15 amino acids. The chain's CDR3 is CASSTRGRPTDTQYF. Written as DNA, the CDR3 is TGTGCCAGTAGTACCCGCGGGAGACCGACAGATACGCAGTATTTT.

The chain carries TRBV2 and TRBJ2-5; D ambiguous. V lost 7 bases to trimming and J lost 4 bases, with 10 bases between them. The CDR3 has 12 residues. The V gene's germline CDR1 is SNHLY and CDR2 FYNNEI. CDR3 sequence reads: CASNLLRETQYF. The CDR3 DNA is TGTGCCAGCAATCTGCTGAGAGAGACCCAGTACTTC.

The chain employs TRBV19 and TRBJ1-2; D is ambiguous. This CDR3 has 13 residues. The V end was cut by 3 bases, the J end by 11 bases, with 16 bases between. CDR1 and CDR2 (germline): LNHDA, SQIVND (reference sequence). The CDR3: CASSMNGPTGYTF. The CDR3 DNA is TGTGCCAGTAGTATGAACGGACCCACTGGGTACACCTTC.

The V and J genes are TRBV5-6 and TRBJ1-1; tentatively, D is TRBD1 (6 bases). Trimming shortened V by 2 bases and J by 2 bases, and 16 bases separated the two germline ends. The CDR3 extends over 16 amino acids. Germline V gene data show CDR1 as SGHDT and CDR2 as YYEEEE. DNA for the CDR3: TGTGCCAGCAGCTTAGAGGGGGACATGCTTAACACTGAAGCTTTCTTT. Translating gives CASSLEGDMLNTEAFF.

This chain connects TRBV2 to TRBJ1-5; TRBD1 might be the D (6 bases). The CDR3 runs 15 residues. V was clipped by 5 bases and J by 3 bases, with 14 bases between them. Germline V gene sequence: CDR1 SNHLY, CDR2 FYNNEI. The CDR3 coding sequence is TGTGCCAGCAGTCCCACCGGACAGCCCAATCAGCCCCAGCATTTT. It translates to CASSPTGQPNQPQHF.

V usage is TRBV5-6 and J usage is TRBJ2-7; maybe TRBD2 (6 bases). CDR1 and CDR2 (germline): SGHDT, YYEEEE. Between the trimmed V and J ends, which lost 3 bases and 0 bases, there was a span of 13 bases. The CDR3 runs 15 residues. The DNA of the CDR3 is TGTGCCAGCAGCTCATCGGGGGTTAGCTCCTACGAGCAGTACTTC. Its translation is CASSSSGVSSYEQYF.

The chain links TRBV4-1 to TRBJ2-5; TRBD2 matches at 9 bases. V trimming: 4 bases; J trimming: 2 bases; junction bases outside the gene matches: 14. The CDR3 totals 18 residues. Germline V gives CDR1 MGHRA, CDR2 YSYEKL. CDR3 sequence reads: CASSPYLREGWRQETQYF. The DNA for the CDR3 is TGCGCCAGCAGCCCCTACCTGCGGGAGGGGTGGAGGCAAGAGACCCAGTACTTC.

On this clone: One junction end does not reproduce the germline sequence, and a read error may be involved. V and J are TRBV7-2 and TRBJ1-4, with D possibly TRBD1 on 5 matching bases. The CDR3 spans 16 residues. Germline V lookup: CDR1 SGHTA, CDR2 FQGNSA. The CDR3 sequence is CASSIAGGTTNEKLFF. The CDR3 DNA follows: TGTGCCAGCAGCATAGCTGGGGGAACAACTAATGAAAAACTGTTTTTT. Using reference TRBV7-2 and TRBJ1-4 for the parts outside the CDR3, the full variable domain is GAGVSQSPSNKVTEKGKDVELRCDPISGHTALYWYRQSLGQGLEFLIYFQGNSAPDKSGLPSDRFSAERTGGSVSTLTIQRTQQEDSAVYLCASSIAGGTTNEKLFFGSGTQLSVL.

This clone was seen a few times. The V gene is TRBV10-1, the J gene TRBJ2-7, with D perhaps TRBD1 or TRBD2 (5 bases each). Germline lookup yields CDR1 WNHNN and CDR2 SYGVQD (reference sequence). Trimming removed 2 bases from V and 3 bases from J, with 5 bases in between. The CDR3 sequence is 12 residues long. The CDR3 DNA reads TGCGCCAGCAGTGAGGGGGGCTACGAGCAGTACTTC. Protein sequence: CASSEGGYEQYF.

V and J are TRBV30 and TRBJ2-7; TRBD2 agrees at 10 bases. Germline assignment: CDR1 GTSNPN and CDR2 SVGIG (reference sequence). Trimming removed 0 bases from V and 7 bases from J; junction bases left unmatched: 9. This CDR3 is 15 amino acids long. The CDR3 DNA sequence: TGTGCCTGGAGTGTGGCTAGCGGGGGCTTAACTGAGCAGTACTTC. Amino acids: CAWSVASGGLTEQYF.

The chain recombines TRBV2 with TRBJ2-7; the D gene is possibly TRBD1 (6 bases). The CDR3 is 12 residues long. CDR1 is SNHLY and CDR2 is FYNNEI in the germline V gene. The V end lost 6 bases, the J end lost 3 bases, and 9 bases lay between the germline ends. The CDR3 coding sequence is TGTGCCAGCAGAGGGGGAAGCTACGAGCAGTACTTC. It yields the protein CASRGGSYEQYF.

The chain combines TRBV5-8 with TRBJ1-1; no reliable D call. CDR3 length equals 12 residues. V was pared by 1 base and J by 5 bases, with 6 bases between. From germline, CDR1 is SGHTS and CDR2 YDEGEE. The CDR3 coding sequence is TGTGCCAGCAGCTTGCCTGGAACTGAAGCTTTCTTT. Translated, it gives CASSLPGTEAFF.

The CDR3 DNA reads as TGTGCCAGTAGTATAGACAAGGGCTACGAGCAGTACTTC. Encoded protein: CASSIDKGYEQYF. V and J are TRBV19 and TRBJ2-7, with D unclear. V was clipped by 0 bases and J by 3 bases, with 6 bases between them. The CDR3 runs to 13 residues. The V gene's germline CDR1 is LNHDA and CDR2 SQIVND (reference sequence).

The CDR3 region has the DNA TGTGCCAGCAGTTTCCATCCCCCGGGTGGCTACACCTTC. The encoded protein is CASSFHPPGGYTF. V is TRBV27 and J is TRBJ1-2, with D uncertain. Trimming stripped 3 bases from V and 7 bases from J, with 12 bases between. CDR1 is MNHEY, CDR2 SMNVEV, per germline (reference sequence). The CDR3 runs to 13 residues.

This chain joins TRBV4-3 and TRBJ2-2; 7 positions agree with TRBD2. The length of the CDR3 is 14 residues. J gave up 6 bases and V 0 bases, and 1 base lay outside the gene matches. The germline gives CDR1 LGHNA, CDR2 YSLEER. CDR3 sequence reads: CASSQERGAGELFF. As DNA, the CDR3 is TGCGCCAGCAGCCAAGAACGGGGGGCCGGGGAGCTGTTTTTT.

The V and J genes are TRBV7-9 and TRBJ2-2; 7 bases match TRBD1. This CDR3 has 15 amino acids. Unmatched junction bases numbered 11, after V lost 6 bases and J lost 7 bases. The germline gives CDR1 SEHNR, CDR2 FQNEAQ (reference sequence). The CDR3 here is CASRRQGPEVGELFF. In DNA, the CDR3 is TGTGCCAGCAGACGACAGGGCCCCGAGGTCGGGGAGCTGTTTTTT.

The chain has TRBV27 and TRBJ2-1; a weak D match, TRBD2 (6 bases). V was cut by 4 bases and J by 8 bases, with 15 bases left in between. This CDR3 spans 14 amino acids. Per germline, CDR1 MNHEY and CDR2 SMNVEV (reference sequence). The CDR3 sequence is CASSYAGLSDEQFF. CDR3 DNA sequence: TGTGCCAGCAGTTACGCGGGACTTTCAGATGAGCAGTTCTTC.

The rearrangement links TRBV6-5 to TRBJ1-1; D may be TRBD1 (5 bases). The CDR3 spans 16 residues. Germline loops: CDR1 MNHEY, CDR2 SVGAGI. Between the trimmed V and J ends, which lost 2 bases and 3 bases, there was a span of 16 bases. The CDR3 spells CASSYGLGDYDTEAFF. The CDR3 region has the DNA TGTGCCAGCAGTTACGGATTGGGGGACTACGACACTGAAGCTTTCTTT.

This sequence joins TRBV7-3 and TRBJ2-5; 9 bases align to TRBD2. V dropped 5 bases and J dropped 4; count of bases not matched to a gene: 11. The CDR3 extends over 16 amino acids. In germline, CDR1 is SGHTA, CDR2 FQGTGA. The CDR3 spells CASSTYTGLASETQYF. The CDR3 bases are TGTGCCAGCAGCACGTACACTGGACTAGCGTCAGAGACCCAGTACTTC. The complete variable domain, with remaining parts taken from reference TRBV7-3 and TRBJ2-5, reads GAGVSQTPSNKVTEKGKYVELRCDPISGHTALYWYRQSLGQGPEFLIYFQGTGAADDSGLPNDRFFAVRPEGSVSTLKIQRTERGDSAVYLCASSTYTGLASETQYFGPGTRLLVL.

This clone was observed once. V is TRBV5-1 and J is TRBJ1-5, with 9 bases lining up with TRBD1. The junction had 11 bases not matched to a gene; V was cut back by 4 bases and J by 3 bases. The CDR3 has 17 amino acids. Germline loops: CDR1 SGHRS, CDR2 YFSETQ. CDR3 bases: TGCGCCAGCAGCCCCGGGACAGGGTCGAGGGACAATCAGCCCCAGCATTTT. Translating it yields CASSPGTGSRDNQPQHF. The full variable domain, in which reference TRBV5-1 and TRBJ1-5 provide the parts outside the CDR3, is KAGVTQTPRYLIKTRGQQVTLSCSPISGHRSVSWYQQTPGQGLQFLFEYFSETQRNKGNFPGRFSGRQFSNSRSEMNVSTLELGDSALYLCASSPGTGSRDNQPQHFGDGTRLSIL.

This chain uses TRBV4-1 with TRBJ1-5; D gene uncertain. The V gene lost 0 bases and the J gene lost 0 bases, with 9 bases spanning the gap. The CDR3 runs 16 residues. Germline V gene data show CDR1 as MGHRA and CDR2 as YSYEKL. CDR3 amino acids: CASSQDVQYSNQPQHF. CDR3 bases: TGCGCCAGCAGCCAAGATGTGCAATATAGCAATCAGCCCCAGCATTTT.

This chain links TRBV5-6 with TRBJ2-3; the D is unclear. Germline V gene lookup returns CDR1 SGHDT and CDR2 YYEEEE. V was shortened by 2 bases and J by 4 bases, with 11 bases between the two germline ends. The CDR3 totals 14 residues. CDR3 residues: CASSFLSSADTQYF. CDR3 sequence (DNA): TGTGCCAGCAGCTTTCTCTCCAGTGCAGATACGCAGTATTTT.

This clone was observed a single time. The chain joins TRBV19 to TRBJ2-7; TRBD2 aligns across 8 bases. The CDR3 runs 13 residues. Looked up from germline, CDR1 is LNHDA and CDR2 is SQIVND (reference sequence). V shed 5 bases and J 4 bases; nucleotides not matched to a gene: 4. The CDR3 DNA sequence: TGTGCCAGTAGTCCGGGACTAGTGTACGAGCAGTACTTC. This codes for CASSPGLVYEQYF.

The chain combines TRBV13 with TRBJ2-3; 7 bases agree with TRBD2. The CDR3 runs 14 residues. Germline V gene sequence: CDR1 PRHDT, CDR2 FYEKMQ (reference sequence). Germline trimming cut 2 bases from V and 7 bases from J; bases unmatched to any gene: 6. The chain's CDR3 is CASSLSGLGNTQYF. Written as DNA, the CDR3 is TGTGCCAGCAGCTTATCCGGACTAGGCAATACGCAGTATTTT. The full variable domain, its missing parts supplied by reference TRBV13 and TRBJ2-3, is AAGVIQSPRHLIKEKRETATLKCYPIPRHDTVYWYQQGPGQDPQFLISFYEKMQSDKGSIPDRFSAQQFSDYHSELNMSSLELGDSALYFCASSLSGLGNTQYFGPGTRLTVL.

CDR3 protein: CASSENQGFTEAFF. The CDR3 region has the DNA TGTGCCAGCAGTGAAAACCAGGGTTTTACTGAAGCTTTCTTT. The J gene is TRBJ1-1, the V gene TRBV6-1, with D possibly matching TRBD1 (5 bases). The CDR3 extends over 14 amino acids. Germline V CDR1 and CDR2: MNHNS, SASEGT. V was clipped by 2 bases and J by 5 bases, with 12 bases between them.

The chain carries TRBV4-3 and TRBJ1-2, with no clear D. The V and J ends lost 0 bases and 4 bases respectively, with 18 bases between them. Germline lookup yields CDR1 LGHNA and CDR2 YSLEER. The CDR3 covers 17 residues. The CDR3 protein is CASSQDPGGIKFYGYTF. The CDR3 DNA reads TGCGCCAGCAGCCAAGATCCCGGTGGTATTAAGTTCTATGGCTACACCTTC.

The chain is built from TRBV19 and TRBJ2-2, with D tentatively TRBD1 or TRBD2 (5 bases each). The CDR3 consists of 13 residues. V lost 5 bases to trimming and J lost 7 bases, with 11 bases between them. The V gene's germline CDR1 is LNHDA and CDR2 SQIVND (reference sequence). CDR3: CASSEGLGGELFF. CDR3 DNA sequence: TGTGCCAGTAGTGAGGGGTTGGGCGGGGAGCTGTTTTTT.

The rearrangement links TRBV6-4 to TRBJ1-2; D not resolved. Germline V gene sequence: CDR1 MRHNA, CDR2 SNTAGT. Deletions cut 2 bases from V and 6 bases from J, with 10 bases between. CDR3 size: 13 residues. The CDR3 nucleotides read TGTGCCAGCAGTGACCTGGATGGGAATGGCTACACCTTC. Translating gives CASSDLDGNGYTF.

This rearrangement joins TRBV5-4 to TRBJ1-6, with 7 bases lining up with TRBD1. Germline V gene sequence: CDR1 SGHNT, CDR2 YYREEE (reference sequence). Unmatched junction bases numbered 3, after V lost 4 bases and J lost 5 bases. The CDR3 runs to 14 residues. This CDR3 reads CASSTGTDNSPLHF. The DNA of the CDR3 is TGTGCCAGCAGCACCGGGACAGATAATTCACCCCTCCACTTT.